The clone carrying this T cell receptor (beta chain) was observed a handful of times. Some clones are missing from TCRdb's copy, which holds only in-frame ones; the method was immunoSEQ multiplex PCR. The data show about 150,000 clones, around four fifths seen once. Two negative PCRs, clearance, or symptom resolution had been documented for recovered Cohort 3 donors. This sample stems from a study of blood T cell repertoires in COVID-19. Trimming removed 5 bases from V and 8 bases from J; junction bases left unmatched: 8. The CDR3 has 13 residues. What was sequenced was PBMCs or T cells enriched from blood (not recorded which). The rearrangement joins TRBV12-3 or TRBV12-4 to TRBJ1-2; TRBD1 aligns across 7 bases. The sequence was obtained from a middle-aged woman who had recovered from COVID-19. The CDR3 is CASSRSGGDGYTF. The CDR3 DNA is TGTGCCAGCAGTAGATCAGGGGGTGACGGCTACACCTTC.